Listed below are T cell receptor beta chains from one sample, sequenced in a study of regulatory T cells in long-lasting Graves disease. TCRdb re-derived calls from the multiplex PCR reads in MiXCR, one entry per CDR3 protein. The table lists about 320,000 distinct CDR3 sequences, approximately 20% of them singletons. Specimen: peripheral blood mononuclear cells (PBMCs), collected at new diagnosis, from a patient treated with antithyroid drugs. The receptors shown here come from a female donor with Graves disease. CDR3s include the opening cysteine and the closing phenylalanine or tryptophan. The order of the fields is D gene, V gene, CDR3 protein. The D gene is left open where the match is weak.

d_call: TRBD1
v_call: TRBV3-1
cdr3_aa: CASSQDWDRGTEAFF

d_call: TRBD2
v_call: TRBV28
cdr3_aa: CASSLGTSGSNEQFF

d_call: TRBD2
v_call: TRBV2
cdr3_aa: CASSVSSGWDYEQYF

d_call: -
v_call: TRBV28
cdr3_aa: CASSPQVHRNAFF

d_call: -
v_call: TRBV28
cdr3_aa: CASSLTGTQSPQYF

d_call: -
v_call: TRBV5-1
cdr3_aa: CASSWGSYTNNEQFF

d_call: -
v_call: TRBV18
cdr3_aa: CASSPTDTANTGELFF

d_call: -
v_call: TRBV6-1
cdr3_aa: CASSEALVVRSTDTQYF

d_call: TRBD2
v_call: TRBV18
cdr3_aa: CASSPRTPRHPGLALGEQFF

d_call: -
v_call: TRBV15
cdr3_aa: CATSREAGTTDTQYF

d_call: -
v_call: TRBV12-3/TRBV12-4
cdr3_aa: CASSQQGFYGYTF

d_call: -
v_call: TRBV5-5
cdr3_aa: CASSLLGNGGDTQYF

d_call: -
v_call: TRBV12-3/TRBV12-4
cdr3_aa: CASKINEKLFF

d_call: TRBD1
v_call: TRBV6-2/TRBV6-3
cdr3_aa: CAISESGQGHNEQFF

d_call: -
v_call: TRBV27
cdr3_aa: CASSLVVGLGGNTEAFF

d_call: -
v_call: TRBV20-1
cdr3_aa: CSASWQTNGYTF

d_call: TRBD1
v_call: TRBV2
cdr3_aa: CASRGTTGGYEQYF

d_call: -
v_call: TRBV20-1
cdr3_aa: CSARDQERHNEQFF

d_call: -
v_call: TRBV27
cdr3_aa: CASSPPSGLYEQYF

d_call: -
v_call: TRBV6-6
cdr3_aa: CASSYSTGGFGYTF

d_call: TRBD2
v_call: TRBV9
cdr3_aa: CASRSAGGPEFF

d_call: -
v_call: TRBV28
cdr3_aa: CASSRVQANYGYTF

d_call: TRBD1
v_call: TRBV28
cdr3_aa: CASWDRGREKLFF

d_call: TRBD2
v_call: TRBV14
cdr3_aa: CASSKNGASGRLRHNEQFF

d_call: -
v_call: TRBV28
cdr3_aa: CASTLGGTWGYTF

d_call: -
v_call: TRBV7-2
cdr3_aa: CASRRDQGETQYF

d_call: TRBD1
v_call: TRBV6-1
cdr3_aa: CASPGQGAGTEAFF

d_call: -
v_call: TRBV28
cdr3_aa: CASSLTTYSYEQYF